This T cell receptor beta chain was captured in a study of blood T cell repertoires in COVID-19. TCRdb's table, derived via immunoSEQ multiplex PCR, lists solely in-frame clones and lacks some. Here the sample spans under 130,000 clones, approximately 89% being singletons. V was pared by 2 bases and J by 0 bases, with 8 bases between. The CDR3 covers 14 residues. Germline-derived CDR1 and CDR2 are WSHSY and SAAADI. The sequenced sample was peripheral blood. The chain links TRBV10-2 to TRBJ2-7; a possible D gene is TRBD1 (6 bases). The clonotype comes from an elderly woman in a cohort sampled during active COVID-19. Here the CDR3 DNA reads TGCGCCAGCAGTGAGGACAGGAGCTCCTACGAGCAGTACTTC. Protein sequence: CASSEDRSSYEQYF.